This entry concerns a single T cell receptor (beta chain). Trimming shortened V by 8 bases and J by 2 bases, and 18 bases separated the two germline ends. The CDR3 totals 15 residues. Germline CDR1 is MNHEY and CDR2 is SMNVEV (reference sequence). MiXCR, run by TCRdb on the RT-PCR reads, gives a single entry per CDR3 protein. In the table there are around 700,000 distinct CDR3 sequences, 14% of which are singletons. Sequenced material: memory CD4+ T cells from blood. V usage is TRBV27 and J usage is TRBJ2-5; a possible D gene is TRBD2 (7 bases). The clonotype originates from a female donor in good health, serving as a healthy control. The CDR3 here is CASCCVGGAQETQYF. CDR3 DNA sequence: TGTGCCAGCTGTTGTGTTGGGGGGGCTCAAGAGACCCAGTACTTC.